This TCR beta chain was retrieved from a study of monozygotic twins with inflammatory bowel disease. On this clonotype: The antigen remains undetermined.

CDR3 length: 14 residues. CDR1 LNHNV and CDR2 YYDKDF come from the germline V gene (reference sequence). Regarding the study as a whole: People with IBD had fewer clonotypes in common with others than healthy twins did, especially with disease activity. No separation of different T cell subtypes was possible.

Starting material for each TCR library was approximately 3,500 ng of total RNA. TCRdb re-called the 5' RACE reads; every CDR3 protein appears as one record, without DNA. Its table records 310,000 or so distinct CDR3 sequences. J is TRBJ1-2 and V is TRBV15. Sequencing input: blood. This TCR was sampled from a human donor with ulcerative colitis or Crohn's disease, or a healthy co-twin of an affected twin (not recorded which). CDR3 protein: CATSREEGPYGYTF.